These 30 T cell receptor beta chains share one sample of origin, sequenced in a study of neoadjuvant anti-PD-1 for oral cavity cancer. This table comes from immunoSEQ multiplex PCR, and its TCRdb copy is limited to in-frame clones, with some not included. The table lists roughly 20,000 clones, less than 50% of them singletons, with approximately 40% in the top ten. Sample time point: after neoadjuvant nivolumab, at surgical resection. Material: tumor tissue, obtained after nivolumab (anti-PD-1) treatment. These receptors originate from a person aged 40 to 85 with oral cavity squamous cell carcinoma.

This clone was seen repeatedly, ten times or more. The chain recombines TRBV5-4 with TRBJ1-4; 7 bases agree with TRBD1. J was trimmed by 8 bases and V by 4 bases; bases with no gene match: 5. Germline V CDR1 and CDR2: SGHNT, YYREEE (reference sequence). The CDR3 consists of 13 residues. The CDR3 loop is CASSRGGKEKLFF. The CDR3 DNA is TGTGCCAGCAGCAGAGGGGGCAAAGAAAAACTGTTTTTT.

This clone was seen a few times. V gene TRBV21-1 combines with J gene TRBJ2-7. TRBV21-1 is deemed a pseudogene. The CDR3 runs to 10 residues. CDR3: CASSNYEQYF. In nucleotides, the CDR3 is TGTGCCAGCAGCAACTACGAGCAGTACTTC.

The sample holds a few counts of this clone. The chain links TRBV9 to TRBJ2-2; the D gene is possibly TRBD1 (6 bases). Germline assignment: CDR1 SGDLS and CDR2 YYNGEE. This CDR3 is 15 amino acids long. V was pared by 4 bases and J by 0 bases, with 10 bases between. The CDR3 nucleotides are TGTGCCAGCAGCCTGCGGACAGCGAACACCGGGGAGCTGTTTTTT. Residues: CASSLRTANTGELFF.

This clone counts as medium-sized. This rearrangement joins TRBV7-2 to TRBJ2-2; D unresolved. The CDR3 runs 14 residues. Per germline, CDR1 SGHTA and CDR2 FQGNSA. The ends were cut back, 6 bases at V and 0 bases at J, with 8 bases in the middle. CDR3 sequence reads: CASSKGPNTGELFF. The CDR3, as DNA: TGTGCCAGCAGTAAGGGTCCGAACACCGGGGAGCTGTTTTTT.

This chain connects TRBV9 to TRBJ1-4, with D possibly TRBD1 on 5 matching bases. Germline-derived CDR1 and CDR2 are SGDLS and YYNGEE. The CDR3 sequence is 20 residues long. V lost 0 bases and J lost 0, with 21 bases in between. CDR3 bases: TGTGCCAGCAGCGTAGGATCAGGGTTACCTTACTATTCAACTAATGAAAAACTGTTTTTT. It encodes CASSVGSGLPYYSTNEKLFF.

CDR3 residues: CASRLDRGREKLFF. The DNA for the CDR3 is TGTGCCAGCAGGCTGGACAGGGGAAGGGAAAAACTGTTTTTT. V is TRBV6-1 and J is TRBJ1-4; TRBD1 matches at 9 bases. J lost 8 bases, V lost 6 bases, and 7 bases had no gene match. Germline-derived CDR1 and CDR2 are MNHNS and SASEGT. The CDR3 totals 14 residues.

The chain joins TRBV5-6 to TRBJ2-2; no clear D. Trimming took off 2 bases at V and 2 bases at J, with 7 bases between the two ends. The CDR3 loop spans 14 amino acids. Germline values: CDR1 SGHDT, CDR2 YYEEEE. For the CDR3, the DNA is TGTGCCAGCAGCTTCGAACATAACACCGGGGAGCTGTTTTTT. The encoded protein is CASSFEHNTGELFF. The full variable domain, in which reference TRBV5-6 and TRBJ2-2 provide the parts outside the CDR3, is DAGVTQSPTHLIKTRGQQVTLRCSPKSGHDTVSWYQQALGQGPQFIFQYYEEEERQRGNFPDRFSGHQFPNYSSELNVNALLLGDSALYLCASSFEHNTGELFFGEGSRLTVL.

The chain employs TRBV15 and TRBJ2-2; the match to TRBD2 covers 8 bases. Germline loops: CDR1 LNHNV, CDR2 YYDKDF (reference sequence). This CDR3 contains 18 residues. The V gene end was trimmed by 0 bases and the J gene end by 3 bases; junction bases not matched to a gene: 9. The DNA of the CDR3 is TGTGCCACCAGCAGAGATCTTGGCGGGGGGTGGTACACCGGGGAGCTGTTTTTT. Amino acid sequence: CATSRDLGGGWYTGELFF.

CDR3 protein: CASSRARQGRRAFF. DNA for the CDR3: TGTGCCAGTAGTAGGGCCCGACAGGGTCGGCGGGCTTTCTTT. This chain links TRBV19 with TRBJ1-1, with 7 bases matching TRBD1. The CDR3 sequence is 14 residues long. Germline V gene data show CDR1 as LNHDA and CDR2 as SQIVND (reference sequence). Germline trimming cut 4 bases from V and 11 bases from J; bases unmatched to any gene: 13.

The V call is TRBV15, the J call TRBJ1-1; D is undetermined. CDR1 is LNHNV, CDR2 YYDKDF, per germline (reference sequence). With 1 base removed from V and 8 bases from J, the gap between germline ends came to 8 bases. This CDR3 has 12 amino acids. The CDR3 nucleotides are TGTGCCACCAGCAGAGGAAAGAAGGAAGCTTTCTTT. Its protein product is CATSRGKKEAFF.

The V gene is TRBV6-1, the J gene TRBJ1-1, with D maybe TRBD1 (5 bases). Germline lookup yields CDR1 MNHNS and CDR2 SASEGT. Trimming took off 5 bases at V and 7 bases at J, with 8 bases between the two ends. There are 11 residues in the CDR3. The CDR3 protein is CASSYRNEAFF. CDR3 DNA: TGTGCCAGCAGTTACAGGAATGAAGCTTTCTTT.

Only a few counts were recorded for this clone. The chain carries TRBV5-4 and TRBJ1-6; D may be TRBD1 (6 bases). The CDR3 spans 16 residues. CDR1 and CDR2 (germline): SGHNT, YYREEE (reference sequence). Trimming cost V 2 bases and J 9 bases, with 18 bases left between them. The CDR3 nucleotides are TGTGCCAGCAGCTTCGGGGGGGCGCAGAGATCTTCACCCCTCCACTTT. Protein sequence: CASSFGGAQRSSPLHF.

The chain couples TRBV10-3 to TRBJ2-1; either TRBD1 or TRBD2 may fit D (5 bases each). V gave up 3 bases and J gave up 8 bases, with 8 bases separating them. This CDR3 contains 12 residues. Looked up from germline, CDR1 is ENHRY and CDR2 is SYGVKD. As DNA, the CDR3 is TGTGCCATCAGTGAACCGGGACATGAGCAGTTCTTC. Translated: CAISEPGHEQFF.

The rearrangement joins TRBV6-6 to TRBJ1-1; no clear D gene. Germline CDR1 MNHNY, CDR2 SVGAGI (reference sequence). The CDR3 is made up of 12 amino acids. Trimming shortened V by 2 bases and J by 3 bases, and 4 bases separated the two germline ends. CDR3: CASSYPYTEAFF. The DNA of the CDR3 is TGTGCCAGCAGTTACCCCTACACTGAAGCTTTCTTT.

Points on this clone: A far larger clone is one base from this, pointing to a likely read error. The chain couples TRBV7-2 to TRBJ2-7; D gene unclear. Trimming took 3 bases from V and 0 from J, leaving 6 bases between them. The CDR3 extends over 13 amino acids. Looked up from germline, CDR1 is SGHTA and CDR2 is FQGNSA. Here the CDR3 DNA reads TGTGCCAGCAGCTTGTCCAGCTCCTACGAGCAGTACTTC. Translated, it gives CASSLSSSYEQYF.

V usage is TRBV18 and J usage is TRBJ1-2; TRBD1 matches 8 bases. Trimming cost V 5 bases and J 5 bases; bases outside gene matches: 7. This CDR3 contains 14 residues. The V gene's germline CDR1 is KGHSH and CDR2 LQKENI. CDR3: CASSAPGQAYGYTF. DNA of the CDR3: TGTGCCAGCTCAGCGCCGGGACAGGCATATGGCTACACCTTC.

The V call is TRBV7-2, the J call TRBJ2-7; D is perhaps TRBD1 (6 bases). Trimming removed 1 base at V and 5 bases at J, with 12 bases between. Germline V gene sequence: CDR1 SGHTA, CDR2 FQGNSA. The CDR3 runs 14 residues. CDR3 sequence (DNA): TGTGCCAGCAGCTTAGACAGGGTTAACGACGAGCAGTACTTC. Protein sequence: CASSLDRVNDEQYF. The entire variable domain, with the rest obtained from reference TRBV7-2 and TRBJ2-7, is as follows: GAGVSQSPSNKVTEKGKDVELRCDPISGHTALYWYRQSLGQGLEFLIYFQGNSAPDKSGLPSDRFSAERTGGSVSTLTIQRTQQEDSAVYLCASSLDRVNDEQYFGPGTRLTVT.

With regard to this clone: This sample includes further DNA sequences coding for the same CDR3. The V gene is TRBV9, the J gene TRBJ2-6; no firm D call. CDR1 and CDR2 from the germline V gene are SGDLS and YYNGEE. Trimming left V 0 bases short and J 0 bases short, with 4 bases between. The CDR3 covers 15 residues. This chain's CDR3 is CASSVAFSGANVLTF. The CDR3 DNA sequence: TGTGCCAGCAGCGTAGCCTTCTCTGGGGCCAACGTCCTGACTTTC. Full variable domain (rest looked up from reference TRBV9 and TRBJ2-6): DSGVTQTPKHLITATGQRVTLRCSPRSGDLSVYWYQQSLDQGLQFLIQYYNGEERAKGNILERFSAQQFPDLHSELNLSSLELGDSALYFCASSVAFSGANVLTFGAGSRLTVL.

This chain links TRBV7-2 with TRBJ2-5; D possibly matches TRBD1 or TRBD2 (5 bases each). V shed 1 base and J shed 2 bases, with 20 bases lying between them. Germline lookup yields CDR1 SGHTA and CDR2 FQGNSA. This CDR3 comprises 18 residues. The CDR3 nucleotides read TGTGCCAGCAGCTTAGGGGGGAGAGGTAGGGATCTTCAAGAGACCCAGTACTTC. Translated, it gives CASSLGGRGRDLQETQYF.

This clone is termed medium-sized. The rearrangement joins TRBV27 to TRBJ2-3, with D tentatively TRBD1 (6 bases). Trimming removed 7 bases at V and 4 bases at J, with 12 bases between. CDR3 length equals 13 residues. CDR1 MNHEY and CDR2 SMNVEV come from the germline V gene (reference sequence). CDR3 amino acids: CASILRGSDTQYF. CDR3 sequence (DNA): TGTGCCAGCATCCTAAGGGGGTCAGATACGCAGTATTTT.

This clone was observed a single time. The chain uses TRBV11-1 and TRBJ1-2; D gene unclear. V was pared by 3 bases and J by 4 bases, with 15 bases between. CDR1 is SGHAT and CDR2 is FQDESV in the germline V gene (reference sequence). The CDR3 consists of 15 residues. This chain's CDR3 is CASSFGYGISYGYTF. The CDR3 nucleotides are TGTGCCAGCAGCTTCGGCTACGGGATCTCCTATGGCTACACCTTC.

This chain connects TRBV6-5 to TRBJ1-5; no firm D call. In germline, CDR1 is MNHEY, CDR2 SVGAGI. The CDR3 has 14 amino acids. Deletions cut 4 bases from V and 7 bases from J, with 14 bases between. The CDR3, as DNA: TGTGCCAGCAGTTCCGGGAGGTGGGGACAGCCCCAGCATTTT. This sequence encodes CASSSGRWGQPQHF.

This clone has only a few counts. The gene calls are TRBV7-2 and TRBJ2-1; 8 nucleotides agree with TRBD1. This CDR3 region has 15 residues. Germline V lookup: CDR1 SGHTA, CDR2 FQGNSA. V was pared by 1 base and J by 5 bases, with 4 bases of the junction left unmatched. The CDR3 DNA sequence: TGTGCCAGCAGCTTAGTCGGGGGACAGGACAATGAGCAGTTCTTC. Amino acid sequence: CASSLVGGQDNEQFF.

The V call is TRBV19, the J call TRBJ1-2; 10 positions match TRBD1. Germline CDR1 is LNHDA and CDR2 is SQIVND (reference sequence). This CDR3 is 14 amino acids long. Trimming took 5 bases from V and 7 from J; bases not matched to a gene: 7. The CDR3 DNA is TGTGCCAGTAGTTCCCGACAGGGGGCGTCTGGCTACACCTTC. It codes for CASSSRQGASGYTF.

The J gene is TRBJ2-5, the V gene TRBV6-1, with D uncertain. Trimming left V 1 base short and J 4 bases short, with 7 bases between. The germline V gene encodes CDR1 MNHNS and CDR2 SASEGT. This CDR3 contains 13 residues. CDR3 sequence reads: CASSEGVRETQYF. For the CDR3, the DNA is TGTGCCAGCAGTGAAGGAGTCCGAGAGACCCAGTACTTC.

This clone was detected only a few times. The chain uses TRBV27 and TRBJ2-2; maybe TRBD1 (6 bases). V gave up 7 bases and J gave up 4 bases, with 22 bases separating them. From germline, CDR1 is MNHEY and CDR2 SMNVEV (reference sequence). This CDR3 region has 17 residues. CDR3 amino acids: CASKRIQGQGGTGELFF. The CDR3 nucleotides are TGTGCCAGCAAGAGGATTCAGGGGCAGGGCGGCACCGGGGAGCTGTTTTTT.

This clone was seen ten or more times. The chain carries TRBV5-8 and TRBJ1-3; a possible D gene is TRBD1 (5 bases). Germline loops: CDR1 SGHTS, CDR2 YDEGEE. This CDR3 comprises 14 residues. V was clipped by 2 bases and J by 1 base, with 7 bases between them. CDR3 DNA: TGTGCCAGCAGCTTAGGGGTGTCTGGAAACACCATATATTTT. Protein sequence: CASSLGVSGNTIYF.

This clone is a singleton in its sample. The rearrangement links TRBV4-3 to TRBJ1-2; D is unclear. CDR1 and CDR2 from the germline V gene are LGHNA and YSLEER. This CDR3 region has 15 residues. V lost 1 base and J lost 4, with 13 bases in between. The CDR3 coding sequence is TGCGCCAGCAGCCAAGGGACGATCACTACCTATGGCTACACCTTC. Translation: CASSQGTITTYGYTF.

This chain connects TRBV10-2 to TRBJ1-5, with D tentatively TRBD1 (6 bases). The CDR3 runs 15 residues. CDR1 and CDR2 from the germline V gene are WSHSY and SAAADI. Trimming shortened V by 8 bases and J by 2 bases, and 16 bases separated the two germline ends. As DNA, the CDR3 is TGCGCCAGCCAAGGACGGGGGCTCGGCAATCAGCCCCAGCATTTT. It yields the protein CASQGRGLGNQPQHF.

The chain combines TRBV4-2 with TRBJ2-2; D unresolved. CDR3 length equals 14 residues. The V and J ends lost 6 bases and 1 base respectively, with 9 bases between them. The germline CDR1 and CDR2 sequences are LGHNA and YNFKEQ. CDR3 coding DNA: TGTGCCAGCAGTCATACAGAGAACACCGGGGAGCTGTTTTTT. Amino acids: CASSHTENTGELFF.